Presented here are 5 T cell receptor beta chains from one specimen sequenced in a study of blood T cell repertoires in COVID-19. Assay used: immunoSEQ multiplex PCR; TCRdb lists only in-frame clones, some missing. The sample comprises 85,000 to 120,000 clones, about 90% of which are singletons, and around 5.3% rests with the top ten. Sequencing was carried out using peripheral blood. These receptors were taken from a woman aged 50 to 60 with COVID-19, enrolled during active disease.

This clone was counted only a few times. This sequence joins TRBV29-1 and TRBJ1-4; D remains unclear. Germline loops: CDR1 SQVTM, CDR2 ANQGSEA. There are 13 residues in the CDR3. The germline V and J ends were trimmed by 5 bases and 0 bases, with 7 bases remaining between them. The CDR3: CSVSPATNEKLFF. The CDR3 bases are TGCAGCGTTTCCCCTGCAACTAATGAAAAACTGTTTTTT.

This chain connects TRBV4-1 to TRBJ2-1, with 9 nucleotides matching TRBD2. CDR3 length: 14 amino acids. The ends lost 1 base at V and 8 bases at J; junction bases unmatched: 3. In germline, CDR1 is MGHRA, CDR2 YSYEKL. CDR3 DNA sequence: TGCGCCAGCAGCCAAGGACTAGCGGAGGATGAGCAGTTCTTC. As protein: CASSQGLAEDEQFF.

This clone has just one count. CDR3 loop: CASSLYSGGEQYF. The CDR3 nucleotides read TGTGCCAGCAGCTTATACTCAGGGGGCGAGCAGTACTTC. This chain joins TRBV7-2 and TRBJ2-7, with 7 bases lining up with TRBD1. The V and J ends lost 2 bases and 6 bases, in that order; junction bases with no gene match: 4. The CDR3 spans 13 residues. Germline CDR1 and CDR2: SGHTA and FQGNSA.

The V and J genes are TRBV9 and TRBJ2-2, with D perhaps matching TRBD2 (6 bases). The CDR3 extends over 14 amino acids. The germline CDR1 and CDR2 sequences are SGDLS and YYNGEE. V lost 6 bases, J lost 3 bases, and 12 bases lay in between. The CDR3 DNA sequence: TGTGCCAGCACGTGGACGGGGGACACCGGGGAGCTGTTTTTT. It yields the protein CASTWTGDTGELFF. Filled out from reference TRBV9 and TRBJ2-2, the complete variable domain reads DSGVTQTPKHLITATGQRVTLRCSPRSGDLSVYWYQQSLDQGLQFLIQYYNGEERAKGNILERFSAQQFPDLHSELNLSSLELGDSALYFCASTWTGDTGELFFGEGSRLTVL.

This chain uses TRBV28 with TRBJ1-5; D not certain. From germline, CDR1 is MDHEN and CDR2 SYDVKM. The CDR3 has 16 amino acids. The ends were cut back, 6 bases at V and 3 bases at J, with 18 bases in the middle. CDR3 in DNA: TGTGCCAGCAGCAGCGGACGGCCTAATTTCAATCAGCCCCAGCATTTT. This translates into CASSSGRPNFNQPQHF.